This T cell receptor (beta chain) originates from a study of cytomegalovirus exposure and HLA in healthy donors. Study background: Later analysis reported that the approximately 130 validation repertoires shared the platform of the approximately 670 first-cohort repertoires.

Of note for this clone: Its antigen is still unknown.

Separate from the roughly 610-subject first cohort, the approximately 120-subject validation cohort was the one that the donors belonged to. Here immunoSEQ multiplex PCR was the method, and the copy in TCRdb shows in-frame clones only, minus some. The data hold about 130,000 clones, with almost 90% observed a single time. CDR1 and CDR2 (germline): SGHTA, FQGNSA. There are 16 residues in the CDR3. With 1 base clipped from V and 9 bases from J, the junction kept 12 bases outside the gene matches. The study's findings and limits: Associated with cytomegalovirus, according to the listing, were some 150 TCR beta chains. High specificity and sensitivity for cytomegalovirus status were reported for the classifier.

The receptor was derived from a man aged 25 to 45 in good health and CMV-seronegative. The chain joins TRBV7-2 to TRBJ2-1; the match to TRBD2 covers 7 bases. Specimen: PBMCs. The CDR3 DNA sequence: TGTGCCAGCAGCTTAGTAGGGAGGGAGGCATTCTTTGAGCAGTTCTTC. Its protein product is CASSLVGREAFFEQFF.